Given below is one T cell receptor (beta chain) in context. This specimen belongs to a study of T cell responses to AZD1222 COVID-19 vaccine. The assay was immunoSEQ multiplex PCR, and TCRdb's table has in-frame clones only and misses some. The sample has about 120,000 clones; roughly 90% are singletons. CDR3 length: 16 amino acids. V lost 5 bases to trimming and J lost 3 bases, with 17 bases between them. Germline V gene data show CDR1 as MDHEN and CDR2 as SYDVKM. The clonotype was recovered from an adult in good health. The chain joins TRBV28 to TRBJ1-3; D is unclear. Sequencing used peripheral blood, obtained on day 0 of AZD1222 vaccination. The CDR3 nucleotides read TGTGCCAGCAGTCCCCAGAGGCCACCTATTGGAAACACCATATATTTT. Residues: CASSPQRPPIGNTIYF. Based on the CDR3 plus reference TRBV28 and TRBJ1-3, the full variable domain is DVKVTQSSRYLVKRTGEKVFLECVQDMDHENMFWYRQDPGLGLRLIYFSYDVKMKEKGDIPEGYSVSREKKERFSLILESASTNQTSMYLCASSPQRPPIGNTIYFGEGSWLTVV.